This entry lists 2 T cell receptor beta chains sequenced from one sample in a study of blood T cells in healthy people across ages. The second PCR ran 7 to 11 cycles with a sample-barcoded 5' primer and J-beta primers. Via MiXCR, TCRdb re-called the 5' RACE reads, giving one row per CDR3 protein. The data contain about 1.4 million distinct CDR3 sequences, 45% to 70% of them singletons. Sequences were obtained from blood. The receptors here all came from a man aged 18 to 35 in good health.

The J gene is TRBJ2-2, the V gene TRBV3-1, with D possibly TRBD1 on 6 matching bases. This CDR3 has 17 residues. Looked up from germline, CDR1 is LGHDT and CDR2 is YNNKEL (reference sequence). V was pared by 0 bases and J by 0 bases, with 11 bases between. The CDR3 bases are TGTGCCAGCAGCCAAGACGGGTGGACAGCGAACACCGGGGAGCTGTTTTTT. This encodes CASSQDGWTANTGELFF.

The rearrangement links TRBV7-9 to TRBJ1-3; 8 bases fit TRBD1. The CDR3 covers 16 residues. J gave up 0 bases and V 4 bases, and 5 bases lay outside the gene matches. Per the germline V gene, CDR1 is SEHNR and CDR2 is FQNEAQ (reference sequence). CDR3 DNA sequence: TGTGCCAGCAGCTCTCAGACAGGGGCCTCTGGAAACACCATATATTTT. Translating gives CASSSQTGASGNTIYF.